The sequence of this T cell receptor beta chain was determined in a study of a mutant IDH1 vaccine in newly diagnosed glioma. Study-wide background: The start of vaccination came 4-6 weeks after radiotherapy alone, or with temozolomide cycles. General study results and limits: Pseudoprogression seemed unrelated to changes in top peripheral T cell clonotypes. Most patients, 93.3%, showed vaccine-induced immune responses.

Time point denoted: week 35, safety follow-up. The content of each vaccine dose was 300 ug of mutant IDH1 20-mer peptide, and topical imiquimod accompanied it. The V segment lost 2 bases and the J segment 2 bases; nucleotides outside the gene matches: 10. CDR1 and CDR2 from the germline V gene are SNHLY and FYNNEI. The CDR3 is 17 amino acids. TCRdb's copy holds only in-frame clones and misses some; the assay was immunoSEQ multiplex PCR. The sample has about 30,000 clones; 70% to 85% are singletons. Notes on this clone: Its antigen is undetermined.

The sequences come from PBMCs, collected from a glioma patient whose treatment included an IDH1 peptide vaccine. The TCR originated in a man under 40 with glioma. The V and J genes are TRBV2 and TRBJ1-1, with 8 bases aligning to TRBD1. The CDR3 loop is CASSETNDRGGNTEAFF. For the CDR3, the DNA is TGTGCCAGCAGTGAAACGAATGACAGGGGTGGCAACACTGAAGCTTTCTTT.